The 10 T cell receptor beta chains reported below all come from one sample, sequenced in a study of T cell responses to AZD1222 COVID-19 vaccine. Profiling relied on immunoSEQ multiplex PCR, and the TCRdb table lists in-frame clones only, not all of them. The profile shows about 160,000 clones, roughly nine tenths of them singletons. The starting material was peripheral blood, obtained on day 0 of AZD1222 vaccination. The receptors originated from an adult in good health.

V and J are TRBV6-2 or TRBV6-3 and TRBJ1-2, with D possibly TRBD1 on 5 matching bases. Germline CDR1 and CDR2: MNHEY and SVGEGT. Trimming stripped 6 bases from V and 1 base from J, with 15 bases between. This CDR3 has 15 residues. The CDR3 region is CASSDPTEYNYGYTF. Here the CDR3 DNA reads TGTGCCAGCAGCGATCCGACAGAATATAACTATGGCTACACCTTC.

The gene calls are TRBV28 and TRBJ1-3; D is possibly TRBD1 (5 bases). The CDR3 loop spans 15 amino acids. V was shortened by 5 bases and J by 5 bases, with 16 bases between the two germline ends. From germline, CDR1 is MDHEN and CDR2 SYDVKM. DNA for the CDR3: TGTGCCAGCAGTGACAGACTGGGCATGAGAAACACCATATATTTT. Its protein is CASSDRLGMRNTIYF.

This rearrangement joins TRBV27 to TRBJ2-3; perhaps TRBD1 as D (5 bases). This CDR3 region has 14 residues. The germline V gene has CDR1 MNHEY and CDR2 SMNVEV (reference sequence). V was shortened by 2 bases and J by 5 bases, with 11 bases between the two germline ends. Here the CDR3 reads CASSLQGGGDTQYF. In nucleotides, the CDR3 is TGTGCCAGCAGTTTACAGGGCGGTGGAGATACGCAGTATTTT.

The chain couples TRBV28 to TRBJ1-5; D may be TRBD1 (6 bases). The CDR3 has 14 residues. V lost 7 bases, J lost 5 bases, and 15 bases lay in between. Germline V gives CDR1 MDHEN, CDR2 SYDVKM. In nucleotides, the CDR3 is TGTGCCAGCATCCTTTCCAGGGGCCATCAGCCCCAGCATTTT. Its translation is CASILSRGHQPQHF.

The chain has TRBV6-4 and TRBJ2-5; 9 bases agree with TRBD2. Germline lookup yields CDR1 MRHNA and CDR2 SNTAGT. With V trimmed by 11 bases and J by 5 bases, 12 bases remained unmatched. This CDR3 has 14 residues. CDR3 coding DNA: TGTGCCGAAGGAGAGGCTAGCGGGGAGGAGACCCAGTACTTC. As protein: CAEGEASGEETQYF.

The rearrangement joins TRBV30 to TRBJ1-4; possibly TRBD1 for D (6 bases). This CDR3 region has 16 residues. V was clipped by 4 bases and J by 10 bases, with 25 bases between them. Germline V gene lookup returns CDR1 GTSNPN and CDR2 SVGIG (reference sequence). CDR3 coding DNA: TGTGCCTGGAATCATTTGGACAGCCGATTATCTGGAAAACTGTTTTTT. This codes for CAWNHLDSRLSGKLFF.

V gene TRBV19 combines with J gene TRBJ2-1; D might be TRBD2 (6 bases). This CDR3 spans 15 amino acids. V lost 7 bases and J lost 1, with 14 bases in between. CDR1 is LNHDA, CDR2 SQIVND, per germline (reference sequence). DNA of the CDR3: TGTGCCAGTATGGAGGGGACTGCGTCCTACAATGAGCAGTTCTTC. Translation: CASMEGTASYNEQFF.

The chain recombines TRBV19 with TRBJ1-1, with 7 bases that match TRBD1. With 6 bases clipped from V and 1 base from J, the junction kept 11 bases outside the gene matches. The CDR3 runs 16 residues. Germline CDR1 is LNHDA and CDR2 is SQIVND (reference sequence). Here the CDR3 reads CASSPRSGGGNTEAFF. The CDR3 DNA reads TGTGCCAGTAGCCCCAGGTCAGGGGGAGGGAACACTGAAGCTTTCTTT.

This clone has just one count. The V gene is TRBV4-3, the J gene TRBJ2-2; 10 nucleotides match TRBD2. The CDR3 runs to 18 residues. Per the germline V gene, CDR1 is LGHNA and CDR2 is YSLEER. J lost 5 bases, V lost 1 base, and 10 bases had no gene match. Here the CDR3 reads CASSQGGAGGPETGELFF. CDR3 nucleotide sequence: TGCGCCAGCAGCCAAGGAGGAGCGGGAGGGCCTGAAACCGGGGAGCTGTTTTTT.

In its sample, this clone was seen once. The V call is TRBV12-3 or TRBV12-4, the J call TRBJ1-2, with TRBD1 identical over 8 bases. The CDR3 spans 13 residues. The ends lost 5 bases at V and 8 bases at J; junction bases unmatched: 7. The CDR3 nucleotides read TGTGCCAGCAGTCCGAGGACAGGGATAGGCTACACCTTC. As protein: CASSPRTGIGYTF.